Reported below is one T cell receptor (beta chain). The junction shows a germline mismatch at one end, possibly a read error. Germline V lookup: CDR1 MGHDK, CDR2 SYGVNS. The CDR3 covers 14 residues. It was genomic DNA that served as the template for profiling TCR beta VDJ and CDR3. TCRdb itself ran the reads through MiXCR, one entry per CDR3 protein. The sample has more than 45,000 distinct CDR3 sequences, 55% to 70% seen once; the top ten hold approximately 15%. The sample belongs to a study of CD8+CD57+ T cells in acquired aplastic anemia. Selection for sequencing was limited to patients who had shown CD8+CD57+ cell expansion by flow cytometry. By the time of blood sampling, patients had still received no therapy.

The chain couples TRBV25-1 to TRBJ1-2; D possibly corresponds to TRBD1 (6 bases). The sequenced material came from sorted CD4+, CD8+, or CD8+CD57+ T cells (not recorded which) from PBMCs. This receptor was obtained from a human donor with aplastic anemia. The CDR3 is CASSALQGNYGYTF. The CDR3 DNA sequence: TGCGCCAGCAGTGCTCTACAGGGTAACTATGGCTACACCTTC.